What follows are 8 T cell receptor beta chains derived from one specimen sequenced in a study of T cell repertoires in cytomegalovirus infection. Their target antigens are unknown. TCRdb recomputed calls from the reads with MiXCR, one row per CDR3 protein. The repertoire has fewer than 1,000,000 distinct CDR3 sequences, roughly 30% of them found once; the top ten carry roughly an eighth. The material was cultured CD8+ T cells from PBMCs, obtained from culture after CMV antigen stimulation. The receptors derive from a human donor in good health (CMV status not recorded). Some clones in this sample may be carry-over from other donors' samples.

This clonotype was seen a handful of times. This chain links TRBV12-3 or TRBV12-4 with TRBJ1-1; D possibly corresponds to TRBD1 (6 bases). This CDR3 is 17 amino acids long. Trimming removed 7 bases from V and 1 base from J, with 22 bases in between. The DNA for the CDR3 is TGTGCCAGCACCCTGGTGGGGGGCATCATCCCGAACACTGAAGCTTTCTTT. Encoded protein: CASTLVGGIIPNTEAFF.

The chain joins TRBV6-2 or TRBV6-3 to TRBJ1-1, with a possible D match to TRBD1 (5 bases). This CDR3 has 15 residues. The germline V gene has CDR1 MNHEY and CDR2 SVGEGT. V dropped 1 base and J dropped 1 base, with 10 bases sitting between them. Written as DNA, the CDR3 is TGTGCCAGCAGTTACTACACAGGAGGGAACACTGAAGCTTTCTTT. Translated: CASSYYTGGNTEAFF.

This clonotype was counted only a few times. V usage is TRBV19 and J usage is TRBJ2-3, with D perhaps TRBD1 or TRBD2 (5 bases each). Germline V lookup: CDR1 LNHDA, CDR2 SQIVND (reference sequence). V lost 6 bases, J lost 0 bases, and 16 bases lay in between. The CDR3 is 16 residues long. DNA for the CDR3: TGTGCCAGTAGCTCGTGGGACGCGTCTAGCACAGATACGCAGTATTTT. Its protein product is CASSSWDASSTDTQYF. The full variable domain, completed using reference TRBV19 and TRBJ2-3, is DGGITQSPKYLFRKEGQNVTLSCEQNLNHDAMYWYRQDPGQGLRLIYYSQIVNDFQKGDIAEGYSVSREKKESFPLTVTSAQKNPTAFYLCASSSWDASSTDTQYFGPGTRLTVL.

Here the CDR3 reads CASSYYDYGYTF. For the CDR3, the DNA is TGTGCCAGCAGTTACTACGACTATGGCTACACCTTC. This chain uses TRBV6-2 or TRBV6-3 with TRBJ1-2, with D unclear. This CDR3 is 12 amino acids long. The V gene's germline CDR1 is MNHEY and CDR2 SVGEGT. V was clipped by 1 base and J by 3 bases, with 3 bases between them.

J is TRBJ1-3 and V is TRBV7-9; D is ambiguous. Germline V gene sequence: CDR1 SEHNR, CDR2 FQNEAQ (reference sequence). Trimming removed 4 bases from V and 0 bases from J, with 10 bases in between. The CDR3 contains 15 residues. The CDR3 coding sequence is TGTGCCAGCAGCTCCTTTAGCGGCTCTGGAAACACCATATATTTT. Translated, it gives CASSSFSGSGNTIYF.

The chain joins TRBV9 to TRBJ2-1, with D possibly being TRBD1 or TRBD2 (5 bases each). Per germline, CDR1 SGDLS and CDR2 YYNGEE. Trimming left V 0 bases short and J 8 bases short, with 15 bases between. CDR3 length equals 15 residues. CDR3 DNA: TGTGCCAGCAGCGTAGTTCGGGGCGGTCTTCATGAGCAGTTCTTC. Its protein is CASSVVRGGLHEQFF.

The chain is built from TRBV12-3 or TRBV12-4 and TRBJ1-5; D is unclear. CDR3 length equals 13 residues. Trimming removed 5 bases from V and 3 bases from J, with 8 bases in between. The CDR3 bases are TGTGCCAGCAGTCCCCGGGACAATCAGCCCCAGCATTTT. The encoded protein is CASSPRDNQPQHF.

This chain joins TRBV10-3 and TRBJ2-4, with TRBD1 as a possible D gene (8 bases). The V end was cut by 0 bases, the J end by 3 bases, with 15 bases between. The CDR3 loop spans 17 amino acids. Germline lookup yields CDR1 ENHRY and CDR2 SYGVKD. The CDR3 sequence is CAISESLDREGKNIQYF. In DNA, the CDR3 is TGTGCCATCAGTGAGTCATTGGACAGGGAGGGCAAAAACATTCAGTACTTC.